The 32 T cell receptor beta chains below were found in one sample sequenced in a study of T cells after yellow fever vaccination. TCRdb re-called the 5' RACE reads with MiXCR, one entry per CDR3 protein. The sample records some 49,000 distinct CDR3 sequences, approximately 6.3% being singletons. The sample consisted of PBMCs, either bulk or a sorted T-cell subset (CD4+, CD8+, memory, or dextramer-sorted; not recorded which), taken 45 days after the yellow fever booster vaccination. The receptors come from a man younger than 45 who received the YFV17D yellow fever vaccine.

The chain is built from TRBV7-2 and TRBJ2-7; 10 nucleotides align to TRBD1. CDR3 length: 15 residues. CDR1 and CDR2 from the germline V gene are SGHTA and FQGNSA. Germline trimming cut 2 bases from V and 4 bases from J; bases unmatched to any gene: 5. The CDR3 coding sequence is TGTGCCAGCAGCTTAAGGGACAGGGGTATTTACGAGCAGTACTTC. Translation: CASSLRDRGIYEQYF.

There are many counts of this clonotype. The CDR3 region has the DNA TGTGCCAGCAGTTTGGGAGGAAGGGTCGGAAACACCATATATTTT. Translation gives CASSLGGRVGNTIYF. This chain links TRBV28 with TRBJ1-3; no firm D call. This CDR3 has 15 amino acids. Germline V gene data show CDR1 as MDHEN and CDR2 as SYDVKM. Trimming took off 3 bases at V and 4 bases at J, with 13 bases between the two ends.

This clonotype was detected many times. V and J are TRBV5-1 and TRBJ2-7, with TRBD2 identical over 8 bases. V trimming: 4 bases; J trimming: 6 bases; junction bases outside the gene matches: 12. Germline-derived CDR1 and CDR2 are SGHRS and YFSETQ. This CDR3 comprises 15 residues. CDR3 in amino acids: CASSPTAGALLEQYF. The CDR3, as DNA: TGCGCCAGCAGCCCAACAGCGGGAGCCCTCCTCGAGCAGTACTTC.

There are many counts of this clonotype. The chain carries TRBV7-9 and TRBJ2-1, with D unclear. CDR1 and CDR2 from the germline V gene are SEHNR and FQNEAQ (reference sequence). The CDR3 is 15 amino acids. Between the trimmed V and J ends, which lost 5 bases and 7 bases, there was a span of 18 bases. The CDR3 DNA is TGTGCCAGCAGCCCCGACCCAGACCCTAAGAATGAGCAGTTCTTC. It encodes CASSPDPDPKNEQFF.

This clonotype came up a few times. This chain joins TRBV4-3 and TRBJ1-6; weak D call: TRBD1 (5 bases). Deletions cut 1 base from V and 8 bases from J, with 15 bases between. Germline V gives CDR1 LGHNA, CDR2 YSLEER. This CDR3 comprises 16 residues. The CDR3 DNA follows: TGCGCCAGCAGCCAAGCCTCCCCGAAAGGGGATTCACCCCTCCACTTT. Translation: CASSQASPKGDSPLHF.

This clonotype was recorded a few times. The chain has TRBV20-1 and TRBJ2-1, with 10 bases that match TRBD2. This CDR3 comprises 15 residues. Trimming took 2 bases from V and 9 from J; bases not matched to a gene: 10. Germline lookup yields CDR1 DFQATT and CDR2 SNEGSKA (reference sequence). The CDR3 here is CSARRSGRFQREQFF. The CDR3 bases are TGCAGTGCTAGACGTAGCGGGAGGTTTCAACGTGAGCAGTTCTTC.

To note about this clonotype: This may be a read error: a much more frequent sequence differs by one nucleotide. This chain connects TRBV5-4 to TRBJ2-3; TRBD2 matches 7 bases. CDR1 SGHNT and CDR2 YYREEE come from the germline V gene (reference sequence). Trimming at V came to 4 bases and at J to 2 bases, leaving 4 bases not matched to a gene. The CDR3 covers 14 residues. The CDR3 protein is CASSIRDYTDTQYF. CDR3 bases: TGTGCCAGCAGCATAAGGGACTACACAGATACGCAGTATTTT.

Notes on this clonotype: A much more abundant neighbour one base away suggests this may be a read error. The gene calls are TRBV10-3 and TRBJ2-1, with 9 positions matching TRBD1. The CDR3 runs 15 residues. V was pared by 11 bases and J by 7 bases, with 15 bases of the junction left unmatched. CDR1 and CDR2 from the germline V gene are ENHRY and SYGVKD. CDR3 sequence reads: CAFRPGQGNVNEQFF. The CDR3, as DNA: TGTGCCTTTCGACCGGGACAGGGAAATGTAAATGAGCAGTTCTTC.

This clonotype was observed a handful of times. CDR3 in amino acids: CASSLYGDSNEKLFF. The CDR3 DNA reads TGCGCCAGCAGCTTGTATGGAGACTCTAATGAAAAACTGTTTTTT. The V gene is TRBV5-1, the J gene TRBJ1-4; D unclear. The CDR3 extends over 15 amino acids. With 1 base removed from V and 3 bases from J, the gap between germline ends came to 10 bases. Germline values: CDR1 SGHRS, CDR2 YFSETQ.

The V and J genes are TRBV5-1 and TRBJ2-2; 7 nucleotides line up with TRBD1. V shed 4 bases, J shed 3 bases, and the junction held 3 bases outside the gene matches. Germline loops: CDR1 SGHRS, CDR2 YFSETQ. The length of the CDR3 is 14 residues. CDR3 sequence (DNA): TGCGCCAGCAGCGGGACAGAGTACACCGGGGAGCTGTTTTTT. It yields the protein CASSGTEYTGELFF.

This clonotype appeared a few times. The gene calls are TRBV11-1 and TRBJ1-4; D is unresolved. CDR1 is SGHAT, CDR2 FQDESV, per germline (reference sequence). V lost 4 bases to trimming and J lost 7 bases, with 13 bases between them. The CDR3 runs 14 residues. CDR3 amino acids: CASSSRRASEKLFF. CDR3 in DNA: TGTGCCAGCAGCTCACGGCGTGCGTCTGAAAAACTGTTTTTT.

In this sample, this clonotype turned up many times. The chain has TRBV5-1 and TRBJ2-5; 7 positions agree with TRBD1. This CDR3 is 12 amino acids long. Germline assignment: CDR1 SGHRS and CDR2 YFSETQ. Trimming cost V 5 bases and J 5 bases; bases outside gene matches: 3. DNA of the CDR3: TGCGCCAGCAGACAGGGGACGGAGACCCAGTACTTC. It translates to CASRQGTETQYF.

At least ten counts were recorded for this clonotype. This chain uses TRBV29-1 with TRBJ1-2; D remains unclear. The CDR3 is 16 amino acids. Deletions cut 0 bases from V and 8 bases from J, with 22 bases between. Germline lookup yields CDR1 SQVTM and CDR2 ANQGSEA. CDR3 protein: CSVEESMLVGPGGYTF. In DNA, the CDR3 is TGCAGCGTTGAAGAAAGCATGCTCGTTGGGCCTGGAGGCTACACCTTC.

This clonotype was recorded a few times. V is TRBV3-1 and J is TRBJ2-1; 10 nucleotides match TRBD2. The CDR3 spans 17 residues. The germline CDR1 and CDR2 sequences are LGHDT and YNNKEL (reference sequence). Trimming removed 11 bases from V and 4 bases from J; junction bases left unmatched: 17. CDR3 coding DNA: TGTGCCTCCTGCCCCCGGGCTAGCGGGAGTCGTTACAATGAGCAGTTCTTC. Amino acid sequence: CASCPRASGSRYNEQFF.

Ten or more counts support this clonotype. This chain links TRBV5-1 with TRBJ1-1; 8 nucleotides match TRBD1. V shed 6 bases, J shed 2 bases, and the junction held 9 bases outside the gene matches. The CDR3 runs to 15 residues. In germline, CDR1 is SGHRS, CDR2 YFSETQ. CDR3 residues: CASTPGQGPNTEAFF. DNA of the CDR3: TGCGCCAGCACCCCCGGACAGGGCCCAAACACTGAAGCTTTCTTT.

This clonotype was seen many times. J is TRBJ1-1 and V is TRBV12-3 or TRBV12-4, with D hard to call. This CDR3 region has 13 residues. Trimming shortened V by 1 base and J by 4 bases, and 7 bases separated the two germline ends. DNA for the CDR3: TGTGCCAGCAGTTTAGAGGGTGGCACTGAAGCTTTCTTT. Protein sequence: CASSLEGGTEAFF.

This clonotype was seen ten or more times. V gene TRBV12-3 or TRBV12-4 combines with J gene TRBJ1-2, with a tentative D call TRBD1 (6 bases). The CDR3 is made up of 14 amino acids. Trimming took 6 bases from V and 7 from J, leaving 18 bases between them. The CDR3 region is CASSSGALRRGYTF. CDR3 coding DNA: TGTGCCAGCAGCTCGGGGGCTTTGCGTCGTGGCTACACCTTC.

This clonotype was detected ten times or more. CDR3 sequence reads: CASTFSGRASGELFF. As DNA, the CDR3 is TGTGCCAGCACCTTTAGCGGGAGGGCCTCCGGGGAGCTGTTTTTT. This sequence joins TRBV12-3 or TRBV12-4 and TRBJ2-2; 11 bases are shared with TRBD2. The CDR3 covers 15 residues. The junction had 7 bases not matched to a gene; V was cut back by 7 bases and J by 6 bases.

CDR3 sequence (DNA): TGTGCCAGCAGCCGGGACCTAGCGAATGTTCGGAATGAGCAGTTCTTC. Protein sequence: CASSRDLANVRNEQFF. The rearrangement links TRBV4-2 to TRBJ2-1; D is perhaps TRBD2 (6 bases). The germline CDR1 and CDR2 sequences are LGHNA and YNFKEQ. The CDR3 consists of 16 residues. V lost 4 bases and J 7 bases, leaving 20 bases between the germline ends.

The genes are TRBV20-1 and TRBJ2-3; D is perhaps TRBD1 or TRBD2 (5 bases each). The V end was cut by 5 bases, the J end by 6 bases, with 27 bases between. The CDR3 runs to 17 residues. Germline-derived CDR1 and CDR2 are DFQATT and SNEGSKA (reference sequence). This CDR3 reads CSAGGPSDRGWGDTQYF. The CDR3 DNA sequence: TGCAGTGCTGGAGGTCCCTCCGACCGTGGCTGGGGGGATACGCAGTATTTT.

This clonotype was recorded a few times. V gene TRBV20-1 combines with J gene TRBJ1-6; 7 bases fit TRBD1. This CDR3 has 17 residues. Looked up from germline, CDR1 is DFQATT and CDR2 is SNEGSKA (reference sequence). V lost 3 bases to trimming and J lost 0 bases; unmatched junction nucleotides: 8. CDR3 coding DNA: TGCAGTGCTAGGGACAGGCTCCTGAGCTCCTATAATTCACCCCTCCACTTT. Protein sequence: CSARDRLLSSYNSPLHF.

The gene calls are TRBV5-1 and TRBJ2-1; no definite D call. The CDR3 spans 16 residues. Germline-derived CDR1 and CDR2 are SGHRS and YFSETQ. V was cut by 0 bases and J by 0 bases, with 10 bases left in between. The CDR3 sequence: CASSLAPGSSYNEQFF. CDR3 nucleotide sequence: TGCGCCAGCAGCTTGGCACCGGGTTCCTCCTACAATGAGCAGTTCTTC.

This clonotype was seen once. It may be a read error: a sequence one base away is much more abundant. The gene calls are TRBV5-1 and TRBJ2-7; no clear D. This CDR3 comprises 11 residues. Trimming left V 0 bases short and J 10 bases short, with 8 bases between. Germline-derived CDR1 and CDR2 are SGHRS and YFSETQ. CDR3 amino acids: CASSLGKDQYF. The CDR3 DNA sequence: TGCGCCAGCAGCTTGGGTAAGGATCAGTACTTC.

This clonotype was observed many times. The V gene is TRBV20-1, the J gene TRBJ1-1, with D perhaps TRBD1 (6 bases). The ends were cut back, 7 bases at V and 4 bases at J, with 13 bases in the middle. This CDR3 region has 12 residues. Germline V gene sequence: CDR1 DFQATT, CDR2 SNEGSKA (reference sequence). The CDR3 DNA follows: TGCAGTGTTTTACAGGGAGCCACTGAAGCTTTCTTT. Amino acids: CSVLQGATEAFF.

This chain links TRBV20-1 with TRBJ1-1; D call uncertain. The CDR3 spans 12 residues. Germline assignment: CDR1 DFQATT and CDR2 SNEGSKA (reference sequence). The chain's CDR3 is CSPGILNTEAFF. CDR3 nucleotide sequence: TGCAGCCCCGGAATCCTGAACACTGAAGCTTTCTTT.

The sample holds many counts of this clonotype. The V and J genes are TRBV7-2 and TRBJ2-1, with 7 bases fitting TRBD2. CDR3 length equals 13 residues. The ends lost 3 bases at V and 10 bases at J; junction bases unmatched: 6. Per the germline V gene, CDR1 is SGHTA and CDR2 is FQGNSA. The CDR3 DNA is TGTGCCAGCAGCTTCACGCGGGAGAACGAGCAGTTCTTC. Translating it yields CASSFTRENEQFF.

The V and J genes are TRBV5-1 and TRBJ2-1; D might be TRBD1 (5 bases). V lost 4 bases and J lost 9, with 20 bases in between. The germline V gene encodes CDR1 SGHRS and CDR2 YFSETQ. The CDR3 sequence is 15 residues long. The CDR3 loop is CASSLTQGYSIEQFF. The CDR3 DNA follows: TGCGCCAGCAGCCTTACTCAGGGTTACTCGATTGAGCAGTTCTTC.

Many counts were recorded for this clonotype. The gene calls are TRBV15 and TRBJ2-3; 7 bases align to TRBD2. This CDR3 has 17 residues. The V and J ends lost 6 bases and 2 bases, in that order; junction bases with no gene match: 14. CDR1 is LNHNV and CDR2 is YYDKDF in the germline V gene (reference sequence). CDR3 amino acids: CATSRDYQSGLTDTQYF. The CDR3 DNA is TGTGCCACCAGTAGGGACTACCAGTCGGGTCTCACAGATACGCAGTATTTT.

This clonotype was picked up a small number of times. DNA of the CDR3: TGTGCCAGCAGCCAAGTAACAGGGGAAGGCACCTTC. Translation gives CASSQVTGEGTF. This sequence joins TRBV4-2 and TRBJ1-2, with TRBD1 matching 7 bases. CDR3 size: 12 residues. CDR1 and CDR2 from the germline V gene are LGHNA and YNFKEQ. V lost 1 base to trimming and J lost 13 bases; unmatched junction nucleotides: 6.

This clonotype was picked up many times. The chain joins TRBV12-3 or TRBV12-4 to TRBJ1-2, with TRBD1 identical over 7 bases. J gave up 3 bases and V 4 bases, and 5 bases lay outside the gene matches. The CDR3 is 14 amino acids. This CDR3 is CASSSQTGYYGYTF. CDR3 nucleotide sequence: TGTGCCAGCAGTTCCCAGACAGGGTACTATGGCTACACCTTC.

This clonotype was seen more than once but under ten times. The CDR3 sequence is CASSVYPYEQYF. DNA of the CDR3: TGTGCCAGCAGCGTCTATCCCTACGAGCAGTACTTC. This chain connects TRBV5-4 to TRBJ2-7; D call uncertain. The V end was cut by 4 bases, the J end by 2 bases, with 7 bases between. CDR1 and CDR2 from the germline V gene are SGHNT and YYREEE (reference sequence). The CDR3 sequence is 12 residues long. The full variable domain, with the rest looked up from reference TRBV5-4 and TRBJ2-7, is ETGVTQSPTHLIKTRGQQVTLRCSSQSGHNTVSWYQQALGQGPQFIFQYYREEENGRGNFPPRFSGLQFPNYSSELNVNALELDDSALYLCASSVYPYEQYFGPGTRLTVT.

The genes are TRBV7-2 and TRBJ1-5; 8 nucleotides align to TRBD1. The CDR3 is made up of 14 amino acids. Trimming took 5 bases from V and 9 from J; bases not matched to a gene: 9. The germline V gene encodes CDR1 SGHTA and CDR2 FQGNSA. The CDR3 region has the DNA TGTGCCAGCAGCCAAGGACAGGGTCGATCGCCCCAGCATTTT. Translating gives CASSQGQGRSPQHF.